The TCR beta chain described here comes from a study of shared clonotypes between healthy human individuals. The table came from immunoSEQ multiplex PCR; TCRdb's copy has only in-frame clones and leaves some out. The sample includes roughly 700,000 clones, about 90% of them seen just once. Trimming took off 3 bases at V and 6 bases at J, with 11 bases between the two ends. Per the germline V gene, CDR1 is SGHDT and CDR2 is YYEEEE. This CDR3 spans 13 amino acids. This rearrangement joins TRBV5-6 to TRBJ2-3; D remains ambiguous. Sequencing input: memory CD8+ T cells from PBMCs. Regarding subset: CD45RO+ cells pooled with CCR7-negative TemRA cells. This sequence was found in a man aged 18-30 years in good health. Some clones in this sample may be carry-over from other donors' samples. CDR3 sequence: CASSSRGPDTQYF. The CDR3 nucleotides read TGTGCCAGCAGCTCCCGCGGTCCCGATACGCAGTATTTT.